This entry is about one T cell receptor (beta chain). The CDR3 is 15 residues long. The V end was cut by 8 bases, the J end by 0 bases, with 16 bases between. CDR1 and CDR2 from the germline V gene are SNHLY and FYNNEI. This record belongs to a study of T-cell memory formation after mild COVID-19. TCRdb reanalysed the 5' RACE reads using MiXCR and keeps one entry per CDR3 protein. The repertoire holds about 290,000 distinct CDR3 sequences, with under 20% as singletons. The TCR sequence derives from a man between 18 and 35 years old who had mild COVID-19 (a few samples of this study predate the infection). Cell type and time point are not known. The genes are TRBV2 and TRBJ1-1; tentatively, D is TRBD1 (6 bases). Sequencing was performed on PBMCs or a T cell subset sorted from them (not recorded which). The CDR3 protein is CASRFGQQMNTEAFF. The DNA for the CDR3 is TGTGCCAGCCGTTTCGGACAGCAAATGAACACTGAAGCTTTCTTT.